This T cell receptor (beta chain) derives from a study of response to subunit inactivated influenza vaccine. Study-level findings and limits: Seasonal influenza vaccination, on each occasion, was suggested by the authors to recruit few new T cells.

From germline, CDR1 is MDHEN and CDR2 SYDVKM. V shed 3 bases and J shed 6 bases, with 11 bases lying between them. The CDR3 length is 13 residues. This clonotype was seen ten or more times. Its specificity is not known. TCRdb re-analysed the RT-PCR reads in MiXCR, keeping a single row per CDR3 protein. The profile shows hundreds of thousands of distinct CDR3 sequences, over 9.5% of them singletons. Material: PBMCs from blood, obtained on the day of vaccination. The receptor's source is a man aged 50-59 years who received an inactivated influenza vaccine. The V call is TRBV28, the J call TRBJ1-1; possible D gene TRBD1, 6 bases. CDR3 in amino acids: CASSFTGKAEAFF. In nucleotides, the CDR3 is TGTGCCAGCAGTTTTACAGGGAAAGCTGAAGCTTTCTTT.